This T cell receptor beta chain was recorded in a study of CD8+CD57+ T cells in acquired aplastic anemia. The overall study: DNA from sorted CD4+ and CD8+ cells averaged roughly 3.2 ug.

This CDR3 contains 15 residues. The ends were cut back, 4 bases at V and 2 bases at J, with 16 bases in the middle. Germline-derived CDR1 and CDR2 are SGHKS and YYEKEE (reference sequence). Genomic DNA templated the TCR beta VDJ and CDR3 profiling. TCRdb itself ran the reads through MiXCR, one entry per CDR3 protein. The sample contains hundreds of thousands of distinct CDR3 sequences, roughly 68% of which appear only once. Whole-study results and caveats: The CD8+ Simpson's diversity of patients and controls was not significantly different. The same twenty-nine CD8+ CDR3 sequences occurred in patients and in controls.

On this clonotype itself: Antigen: not known.

The sequence came from a human donor in good health, serving as a control. This chain connects TRBV5-5 to TRBJ2-7; D might be TRBD2 (6 bases). The specimen was sorted CD4+, CD8+, or CD8+CD57+ T cells (not recorded which) from PBMCs. This CDR3 reads CASSGGGATTYEQYF. The DNA of the CDR3 is TGTGCCAGCAGCGGCGGAGGGGCGACCACCTACGAGCAGTACTTC.